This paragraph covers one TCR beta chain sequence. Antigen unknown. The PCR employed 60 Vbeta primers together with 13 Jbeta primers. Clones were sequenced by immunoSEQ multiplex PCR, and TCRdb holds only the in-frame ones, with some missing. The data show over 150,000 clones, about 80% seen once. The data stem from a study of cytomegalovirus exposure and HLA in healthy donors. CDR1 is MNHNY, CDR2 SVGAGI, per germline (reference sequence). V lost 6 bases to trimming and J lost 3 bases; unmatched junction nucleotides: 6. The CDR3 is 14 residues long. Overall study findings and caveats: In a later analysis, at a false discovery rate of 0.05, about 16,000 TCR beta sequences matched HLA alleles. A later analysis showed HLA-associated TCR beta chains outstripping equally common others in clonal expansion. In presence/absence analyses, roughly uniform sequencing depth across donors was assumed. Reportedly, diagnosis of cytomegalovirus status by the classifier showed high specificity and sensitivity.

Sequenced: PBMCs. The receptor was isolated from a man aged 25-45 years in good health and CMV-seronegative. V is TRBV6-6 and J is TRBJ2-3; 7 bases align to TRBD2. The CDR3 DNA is TGTGCCAGCAGGGGAGGGGAAGCAACAGATACGCAGTATTTT. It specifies CASRGGEATDTQYF.